One sample yielded the 2 T cell receptor beta chains listed below, sequenced in a study of shared clonotypes between healthy human individuals. Assay used: immunoSEQ multiplex PCR; TCRdb lists only in-frame clones, some missing. The sample comprises 500,000 to 650,000 clones, around three quarters of which are singletons, and around 11% rests with the top ten. The sample taken for sequencing was PBMCs. These receptor sequences come from a woman aged 35 to 49 in good health. Some clones in this sample may be carry-over from other donors' samples.

The chain employs TRBV30 and TRBJ1-5, with D maybe TRBD1 (6 bases). V lost 7 bases, J lost 7 bases, and 14 bases lay in between. CDR1 and CDR2 (germline): GTSNPN, SVGIG (reference sequence). The CDR3 sequence is 12 residues long. CDR3 nucleotides: TGTGCCTTTCAGGGGAGGGACCAGCCCCAGCATTTT. As protein: CAFQGRDQPQHF. Supplemented by reference TRBV30 and TRBJ1-5, the full variable domain reads SQTIHQWPATLVQPVGSPLSLECTVEGTSNPNLYWYRQAAGRGLQLLFYSVGIGQISSEVPQNLSASRPQDRQFILSSKKLLLSDSGFYLCAFQGRDQPQHFGDGTRLSIL.

This clone turned up a few times. The chain uses TRBV9 and TRBJ2-1; D ambiguous. Between the trimmed V and J ends, which lost 4 bases and 4 bases, there was a span of 9 bases. This CDR3 is built from 13 residues. Germline loops: CDR1 SGDLS, CDR2 YYNGEE. CDR3 protein: CASSPKSYNEQFF. The CDR3 region has the DNA TGTGCCAGCAGCCCTAAATCTTACAATGAGCAGTTCTTC.